The present T cell receptor beta chain was sequenced within a study of identical twins. A single record per CDR3 protein comes from TCRdb applying MiXCR to the 5' RACE reads. The sample lists about 220,000 distinct CDR3 sequences, around 8% seen once, with about 1.8% in the top ten. The V end lost 0 bases, the J end lost 3 bases, and 14 bases lay between the germline ends. The CDR3 loop spans 16 amino acids. Germline lookup yields CDR1 MNHEY and CDR2 SMNVEV (reference sequence). This clonotype was seen more than once but under ten times. The sample was also linked to a second study, of yellow fever vaccine responses in identical twins.

Sequencing was carried out using memory (CD45RO+) T cells sorted from blood. The TCR was taken from a woman aged 18-29 years in good health. The genes are TRBV27 and TRBJ2-5; possible D gene TRBD2, 5 bases. This CDR3 is CASSLSYQTRKETQYF. DNA for the CDR3: TGTGCCAGCAGTTTATCTTACCAAACTAGAAAAGAGACCCAGTACTTC.